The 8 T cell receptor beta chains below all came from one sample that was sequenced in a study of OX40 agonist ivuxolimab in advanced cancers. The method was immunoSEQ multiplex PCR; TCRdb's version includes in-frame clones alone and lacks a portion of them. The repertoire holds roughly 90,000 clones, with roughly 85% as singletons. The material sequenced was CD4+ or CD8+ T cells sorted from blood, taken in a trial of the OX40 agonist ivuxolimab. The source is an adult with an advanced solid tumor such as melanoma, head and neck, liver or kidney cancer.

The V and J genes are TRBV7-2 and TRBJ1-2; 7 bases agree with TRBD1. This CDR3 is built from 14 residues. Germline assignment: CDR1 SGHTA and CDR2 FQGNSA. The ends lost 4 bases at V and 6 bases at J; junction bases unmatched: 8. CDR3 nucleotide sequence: TGTGCCAGCAGCTCTTCCCGACAGGGTGATGGCTACACCTTC. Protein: CASSSSRQGDGYTF.

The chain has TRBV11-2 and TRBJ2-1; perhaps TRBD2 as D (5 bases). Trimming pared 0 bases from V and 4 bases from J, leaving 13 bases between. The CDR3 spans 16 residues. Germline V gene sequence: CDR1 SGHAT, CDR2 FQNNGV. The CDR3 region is CASSLDGWSGYNEQFF. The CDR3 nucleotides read TGTGCCAGCAGCTTAGACGGATGGAGCGGATACAATGAGCAGTTCTTC.

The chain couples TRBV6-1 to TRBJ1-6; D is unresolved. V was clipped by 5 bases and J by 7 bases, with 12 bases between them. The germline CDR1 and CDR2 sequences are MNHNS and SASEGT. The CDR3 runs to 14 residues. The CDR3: CASSRLPQNSPLHF. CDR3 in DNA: TGTGCCAGCAGTAGGCTTCCTCAAAATTCACCCCTCCACTTT.

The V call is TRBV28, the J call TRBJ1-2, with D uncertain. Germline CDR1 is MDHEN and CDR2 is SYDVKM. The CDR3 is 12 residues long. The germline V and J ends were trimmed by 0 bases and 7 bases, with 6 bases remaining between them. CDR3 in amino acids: CASSLWMGGYTF. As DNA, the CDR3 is TGTGCCAGCAGTTTATGGATGGGTGGCTACACCTTC.

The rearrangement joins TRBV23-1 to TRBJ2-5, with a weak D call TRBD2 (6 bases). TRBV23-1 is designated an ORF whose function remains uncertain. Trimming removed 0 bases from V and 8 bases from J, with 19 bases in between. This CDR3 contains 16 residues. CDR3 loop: CASSQSPGVGPSTQYF. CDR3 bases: TGCGCCAGCAGTCAATCGCCGGGAGTGGGACCCAGTACCCAGTACTTC.

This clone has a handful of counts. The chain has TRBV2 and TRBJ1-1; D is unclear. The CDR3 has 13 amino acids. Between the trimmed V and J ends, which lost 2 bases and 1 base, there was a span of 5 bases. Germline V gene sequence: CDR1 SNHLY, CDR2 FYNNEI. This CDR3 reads CASSELENTEAFF. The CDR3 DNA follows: TGTGCCAGCAGTGAACTCGAGAACACTGAAGCTTTCTTT.

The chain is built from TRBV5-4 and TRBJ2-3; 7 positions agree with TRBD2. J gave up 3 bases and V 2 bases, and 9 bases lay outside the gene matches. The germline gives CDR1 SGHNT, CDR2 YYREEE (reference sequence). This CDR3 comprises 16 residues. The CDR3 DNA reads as TGTGCCAGCAGCTTTTTTACGGGAGGAGGAACAGATACGCAGTATTTT. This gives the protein CASSFFTGGGTDTQYF.

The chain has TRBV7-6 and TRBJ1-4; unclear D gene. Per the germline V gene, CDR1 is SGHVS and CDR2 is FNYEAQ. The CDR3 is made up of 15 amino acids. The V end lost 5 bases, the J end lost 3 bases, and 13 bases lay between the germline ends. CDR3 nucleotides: TGTGCCAGCAGCCCCTTGATTAGGCCTAATGAAAAACTGTTTTTT. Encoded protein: CASSPLIRPNEKLFF.